A single sample is the source of the 5 T cell receptor beta chains below, sequenced in a study of vaccination and CD4 T cells after COVID-19. Sequenced with the Oncomine TCR Beta short-read assay was DNA taken from cultured CD4+ T cells. One entry per CDR3 protein results from TCRdb running MiXCR on the PCR reads. The sample holds about 8,100 distinct CDR3 sequences; around 60% are singletons and the top ten take about 32%. What these receptors recognize is not known. The treatment is: roughly 10-day PBMC culture with coronavirus spike peptide pools or control peptides (ViraFEST assay). Sequenced: CD4+ T cells from blood, cultured in vitro. Receptors were obtained from a human donor who had recovered from COVID-19.

This rearrangement joins TRBV30 to TRBJ2-1; possibly TRBD2 for D (5 bases). The CDR3 has 14 amino acids. CDR1 and CDR2 (germline): GTSNPN, SVGIG (reference sequence). Trimming took off 7 bases at V and 4 bases at J, with 17 bases between the two ends. The CDR3 is CALSGSLEYNEQFF. The CDR3 bases are TGTGCCTTAAGCGGTAGTCTAGAGTACAATGAGCAGTTCTTC.

In the case of this clonotype: At one end, the junction sequence differs from germline, possibly due to a read error. The chain couples TRBV27 to TRBJ2-5, with TRBD2 identical over 8 bases. CDR1 and CDR2 from the germline V gene are MNHEY and SMNVEV (reference sequence). There are 15 residues in the CDR3. In DNA form, the CDR3 reads TGTACCAGCAGTCCATGGACTAGCTGGGAAGAGACCCAGTACTTC. This gives the protein CTSSPWTSWEETQYF.

V usage is TRBV9 and J usage is TRBJ2-1; weak D call: TRBD2 (6 bases). Deletions cut 4 bases from V and 6 bases from J, with 17 bases between. This CDR3 region has 15 residues. Germline V gene sequence: CDR1 SGDLS, CDR2 YYNGEE. Here the CDR3 reads CASSHTNRERNEQFF. The CDR3 DNA reads TGTGCCAGCAGCCATACGAATCGGGAGCGCAATGAGCAGTTCTTC.

The chain uses TRBV7-9 and TRBJ1-5; no clear D. This CDR3 spans 16 amino acids. Per germline, CDR1 SEHNR and CDR2 FQNEAQ (reference sequence). V was cut by 1 base and J by 2 bases, with 12 bases left in between. The CDR3 here is CASSLEFGEGNQPQHF. DNA for the CDR3: TGTGCCAGCAGCTTAGAGTTCGGGGAGGGCAATCAGCCCCAGCATTTT.

A few counts support this clonotype. The chain carries TRBV6-5 and TRBJ1-6, with D possibly matching TRBD1 (6 bases). From germline, CDR1 is MNHEY and CDR2 SVGAGI. The V and J ends lost 0 bases and 10 bases respectively, with 16 bases between them. The CDR3 contains 16 residues. The CDR3 DNA follows: TGTGCCAGCAGTTACTCGAAGGGGGGGGGACGGTCACCCCTCCACTTT. Its translation is CASSYSKGGGRSPLHF.